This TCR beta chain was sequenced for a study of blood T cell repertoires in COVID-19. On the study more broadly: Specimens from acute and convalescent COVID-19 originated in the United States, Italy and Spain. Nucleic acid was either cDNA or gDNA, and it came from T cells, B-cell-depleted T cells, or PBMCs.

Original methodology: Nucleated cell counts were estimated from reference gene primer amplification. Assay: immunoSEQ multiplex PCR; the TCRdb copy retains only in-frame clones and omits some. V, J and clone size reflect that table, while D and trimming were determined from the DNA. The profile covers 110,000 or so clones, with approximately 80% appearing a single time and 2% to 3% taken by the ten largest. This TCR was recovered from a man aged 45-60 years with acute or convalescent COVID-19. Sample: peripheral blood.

The CDR3 sequence is CASSAGTTKGTEAFF. CDR3 coding DNA: TGTGCCAGTAGTGCAGGGACAACCAAGGGGACTGAAGCTTTCTTT. V and J are TRBV19 and TRBJ1-1; D may be TRBD1 (6 bases). CDR3 length: 15 amino acids. Germline V gives CDR1 LNHDA, CDR2 SQIVND (reference sequence). Trimming shortened V by 5 bases and J by 5 bases, and 18 bases separated the two germline ends. Supplemented by reference TRBV19 and TRBJ1-1, the full variable domain reads DGGITQSPKYLFRKEGQNVTLSCEQNLNHDAMYWYRQDPGQGLRLIYYSQIVNDFQKGDIAEGYSVSREKKESFPLTVTSAQKNPTAFYLCASSAGTTKGTEAFFGQGTRLTVV.